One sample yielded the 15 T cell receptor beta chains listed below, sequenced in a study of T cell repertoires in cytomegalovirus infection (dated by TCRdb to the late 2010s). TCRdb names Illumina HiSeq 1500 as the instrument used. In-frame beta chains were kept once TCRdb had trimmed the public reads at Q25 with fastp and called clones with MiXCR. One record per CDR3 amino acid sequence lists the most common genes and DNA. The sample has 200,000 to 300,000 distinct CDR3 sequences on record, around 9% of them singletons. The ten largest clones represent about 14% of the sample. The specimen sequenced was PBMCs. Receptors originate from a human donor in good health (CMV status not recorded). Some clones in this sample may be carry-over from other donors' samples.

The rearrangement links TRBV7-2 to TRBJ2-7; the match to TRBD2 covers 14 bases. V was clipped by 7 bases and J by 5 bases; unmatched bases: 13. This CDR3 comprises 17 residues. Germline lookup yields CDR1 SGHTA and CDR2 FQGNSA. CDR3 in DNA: TGTGCCAGCACCTTCGGGACTAGCGGGAGTCAAGGGAACGAGCAGTACTTC. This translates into CASTFGTSGSQGNEQYF.

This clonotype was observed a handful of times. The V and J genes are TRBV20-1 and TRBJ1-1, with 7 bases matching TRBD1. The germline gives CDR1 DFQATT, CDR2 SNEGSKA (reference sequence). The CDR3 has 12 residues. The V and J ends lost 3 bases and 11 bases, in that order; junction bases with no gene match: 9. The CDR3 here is CSARGPQGGAFF. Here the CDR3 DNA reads TGCAGTGCTAGGGGACCTCAGGGGGGGGCTTTCTTT.

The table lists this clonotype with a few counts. CDR3 residues: CASSPPNSLMNTEAFF. CDR3 DNA sequence: TGTGCCAGCTCACCACCCAACAGTTTAATGAACACTGAAGCTTTCTTT. This chain joins TRBV18 and TRBJ1-1, with D unclear. There are 16 residues in the CDR3. V was cut by 0 bases and J by 0 bases, with 11 bases left in between. CDR1 is KGHSH, CDR2 LQKENI, per germline. The variable domain in full, with the rest retrieved from reference TRBV18 and TRBJ1-1, is NAGVMQNPRHLVRRRGQEARLRCSPMKGHSHVYWYRQLPEEGLKFMVYLQKENIIDESGMPKERFSAEFPKEGPSILRIQQVVRGDSAAYFCASSPPNSLMNTEAFFGQGTRLTVV.

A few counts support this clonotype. CDR3 sequence: CASSFGTDSYEQYF. CDR3 DNA: TGTGCCAGCAGCTTTGGAACAGACTCCTACGAGCAGTACTTC. V usage is TRBV13 and J usage is TRBJ2-7; D remains unclear. In germline, CDR1 is PRHDT, CDR2 FYEKMQ (reference sequence). Deletions cut 3 bases from V and 0 bases from J, with 9 bases between. This CDR3 is built from 14 residues.

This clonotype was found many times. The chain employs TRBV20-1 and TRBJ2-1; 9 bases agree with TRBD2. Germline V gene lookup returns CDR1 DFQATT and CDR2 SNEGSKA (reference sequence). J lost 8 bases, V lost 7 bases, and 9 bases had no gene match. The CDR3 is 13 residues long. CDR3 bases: TGCAGTGTCACCGGGACTAGCAGCCATGAGCAGTTCTTC. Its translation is CSVTGTSSHEQFF.

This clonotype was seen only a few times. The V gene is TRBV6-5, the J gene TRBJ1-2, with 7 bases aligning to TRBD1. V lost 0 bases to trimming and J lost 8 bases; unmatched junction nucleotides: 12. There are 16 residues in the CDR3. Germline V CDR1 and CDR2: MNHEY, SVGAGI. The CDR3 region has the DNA TGTGCCAGCAGTTACTCGAAGCTTGGGAGGGGGCGAGGCTACACCTTC. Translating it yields CASSYSKLGRGRGYTF.

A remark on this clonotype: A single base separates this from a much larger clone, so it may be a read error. The CDR3 bases are TGTGCCGGCAGCCGGACTAGCGGCTCCGAGCAGTACTTC. Translating it yields CAGSRTSGSEQYF. This rearrangement joins TRBV7-2 to TRBJ2-7; 10 nucleotides align to TRBD2. The CDR3 length is 13 residues. In germline, CDR1 is SGHTA, CDR2 FQGNSA. The whole variable domain, remainder taken from reference TRBV7-2 and TRBJ2-7, is GAGVSQSPSNKVTEKGKDVELRCDPISGHTALYWYRQSLGQGLEFLIYFQGNSAPDKSGLPSDRFSAERTGGSVSTLTIQRTQQEDSAVYLCAGSRTSGSEQYFGPGTRLTVT.

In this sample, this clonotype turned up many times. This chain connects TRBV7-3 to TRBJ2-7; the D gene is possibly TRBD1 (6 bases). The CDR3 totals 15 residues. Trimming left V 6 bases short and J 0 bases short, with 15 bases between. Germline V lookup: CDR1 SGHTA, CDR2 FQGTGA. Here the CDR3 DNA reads TGTGCCAGCAGTCCGGCTACAGGGAGCTCCTACGAGCAGTACTTC. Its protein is CASSPATGSSYEQYF.

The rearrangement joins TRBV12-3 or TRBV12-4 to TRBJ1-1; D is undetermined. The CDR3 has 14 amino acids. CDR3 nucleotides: TGTGTCACGGGGAGGGCGGAAATGAACACTGAAGCTTTCTTT. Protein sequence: CVTGRAEMNTEAFF.

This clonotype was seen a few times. CDR3 in amino acids: CSAPGTGGMGTQYF. The CDR3 bases are TGCAGCGCCCCTGGGACAGGGGGTATGGGTACGCAGTATTTT. V and J are TRBV29-1 and TRBJ2-3; 11 bases fit TRBD1. V lost 7 bases, J lost 8 bases, and 11 bases stayed unmatched. CDR1 SQVTM and CDR2 ANQGSEA come from the germline V gene. The CDR3 runs to 14 residues.

The CDR3 loop is CASSPPTGLGDTQYF. DNA of the CDR3: TGCGCCAGCAGCCCCCCGACAGGGCTGGGGGATACGCAGTATTTT. This chain uses TRBV5-1 with TRBJ2-3; 7 bases are shared with TRBD1. This CDR3 is built from 15 residues. Germline loops: CDR1 SGHRS, CDR2 YFSETQ. Trimming cost V 4 bases and J 6 bases; bases outside gene matches: 11.

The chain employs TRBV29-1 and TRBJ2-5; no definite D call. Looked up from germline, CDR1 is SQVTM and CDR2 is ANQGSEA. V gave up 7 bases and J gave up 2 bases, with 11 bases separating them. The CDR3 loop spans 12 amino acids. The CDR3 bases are TGCAGCGCCCTACATTATCAAGAGACCCAGTACTTC. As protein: CSALHYQETQYF.

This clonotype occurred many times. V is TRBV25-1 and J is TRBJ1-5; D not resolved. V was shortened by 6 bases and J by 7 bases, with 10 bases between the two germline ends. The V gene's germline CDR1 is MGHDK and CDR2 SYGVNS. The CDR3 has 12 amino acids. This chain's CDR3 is CASSTSSQPQHF. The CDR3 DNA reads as TGTGCCAGCAGCACGAGCAGCCAGCCCCAGCATTTT.

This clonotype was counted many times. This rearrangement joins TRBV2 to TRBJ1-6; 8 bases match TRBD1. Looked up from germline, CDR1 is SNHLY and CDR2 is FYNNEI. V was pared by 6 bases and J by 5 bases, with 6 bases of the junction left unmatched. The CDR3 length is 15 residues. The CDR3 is CASRIETGDNSPLHF. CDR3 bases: TGTGCCAGCAGGATTGAGACAGGGGATAATTCACCCCTCCACTTT.

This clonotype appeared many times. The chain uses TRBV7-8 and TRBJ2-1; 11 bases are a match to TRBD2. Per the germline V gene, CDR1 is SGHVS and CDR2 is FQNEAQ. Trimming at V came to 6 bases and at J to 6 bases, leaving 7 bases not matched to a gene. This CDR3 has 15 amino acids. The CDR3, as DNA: TGTGCCAGCAGAATTAGCGGGGGGGCCGGCAATGAGCAGTTCTTC. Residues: CASRISGGAGNEQFF. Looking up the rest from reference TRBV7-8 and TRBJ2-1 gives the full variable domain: GAGVSQSPRYKVAKRGQDVALRCDPISGHVSLFWYQQALGQGPEFLTYFQNEAQLDKSGLPSDRFFAERPEGSVSTLKIQRTQQEDSAVYLCASRISGGAGNEQFFGPGTRLTVL.